Listed below are T cell receptor beta chains from one sample, sequenced in a study of blood T cell repertoires in COVID-19. TCRdb's copy holds only in-frame clones and misses some; the assay was immunoSEQ multiplex PCR. The sample consists of about 68,000 clones, roughly 87% of them appearing once. Material for sequencing was peripheral blood. The receptors were gathered from a man in his forties or fifties with active COVID-19. The CDR3 runs from the conserved cysteine through the conserved F or W. D genes are given only for firm matches. Size values are once, few and many counts, or a class for expanded clones, and some rows have none.

D	V	size	J	DNA	CDR3
TRBD2	TRBV2	once	TRBJ2-5	TGTGCCAGCAGTGAAATAGCGGGGATCCAAGAGACCCAGTACTTC	CASSEIAGIQETQYF
TRBD2	TRBV7-3	-	TRBJ2-1	TGTGCCAGCAGCTTAAGCGGGAGCTCCTACAATGAGCAGTTCTTC	CASSLSGSSYNEQFF
-	TRBV7-2	-	TRBJ2-1	TGTGCCAGCAGCTTGGGCCTTAGTCGGTGGGGAGACAATGAGCAGTTCTTC	CASSLGLSRWGDNEQFF
-	TRBV9	-	TRBJ2-1	TGTGCCAGCAGCCTCGTGGGGGCGAATGAGCAGTTCTTC	CASSLVGANEQFF
TRBD1	TRBV28	once	TRBJ2-2	TGTGCCAGCAGTGGGACAGGGTGGACCGGGGAGCTGTTTTTT	CASSGTGWTGELFF
TRBD1	TRBV6-5	-	TRBJ1-1	TGTGCCAGCAGGGACAGGGGGGCTGAAGCTTTCTTT	CASRDRGAEAFF
TRBD1	TRBV28	once	TRBJ2-7	TGTGCCAGCAGTCCCCGGGACAGGACCTACGAGCAGTACTTC	CASSPRDRTYEQYF
TRBD2	TRBV29-1	-	TRBJ2-2	TGCAGCGTCCCGAGTAGCGGGATCACCGGGGAGCTGTTTTTT	CSVPSSGITGELFF
TRBD1	TRBV7-9	-	TRBJ2-7	TGTGCCAGCAGCTTCCCCGACAGGGGACCCTACGAGCAGTACTTC	CASSFPDRGPYEQYF
-	TRBV7-2	-	TRBJ1-1	TGTGCCAGCAGCCCAAACCGCAGGGTGCAGAGGACTGAAGCTTTCTTT	CASSPNRRVQRTEAFF
-	TRBV19	-	TRBJ1-4	TGTGCCAGTACCCTAGCGGGGCGCCCTAATGAAAAACTGTTTTTT	CASTLAGRPNEKLFF
TRBD1	TRBV19	once	TRBJ1-2	TGTGCCAGTAGGGACAGGGGGCTCTATGGCTACACCTTC	CASRDRGLYGYTF
-	TRBV7-2	-	TRBJ1-1	TGTGCCAGCAGCTTAGGCGGGGTTAGTGCTTTCTTT	CASSLGGVSAFF
TRBD2	TRBV5-4	-	TRBJ2-1	TGTGCCACCCGTCGGGGGGGCGGGAGGTCAAGCTCCTACAATGAGCAGTTCTTC	CATRRGGGRSSSYNEQFF
TRBD1	TRBV4-1	-	TRBJ1-1	TGCGCCAGCAGCCCCGGGACAGGGGGCACCCCTGAAGCTTTCTTT	CASSPGTGGTPEAFF
TRBD1	TRBV25-1	-	TRBJ1-1	TGTGCCAGCAGTGAATGGGGACAGGGACATGAAGCTTTCTTT	CASSEWGQGHEAFF
TRBD1	TRBV28	-	TRBJ1-2	TGTGCCAGCCAACAGGGGGCGGGTGGCTACACCTTC	CASQQGAGGYTF
TRBD2	TRBV2	-	TRBJ2-4	TGTGCCACGGGACTAGCGGGAAACATTCAGTACTTC	CATGLAGNIQYF
-	TRBV6-2/TRBV6-3	-	TRBJ1-5	TGTGCCAGCAGTAGAACGACAGTTTATAGCAATCAGCCCCAGCATTTT	CASSRTTVYSNQPQHF
-	TRBV5-6	once	TRBJ1-5	TGTGCCAGCAGCTTCCTTGGCAGGGACAATCAGCCCCAGCATTTT	CASSFLGRDNQPQHF
-	TRBV2	-	TRBJ1-6	TGTGCCAGCAGAGTGGACAGTGACTCTTCACCCCTCCACTTT	CASRVDSDSSPLHF
TRBD1	TRBV30	-	TRBJ2-5	TGTGCCTGGAGTTCGCGACAGGGGGCGGAGACCCAGTACTTC	CAWSSRQGAETQYF
-	TRBV20-1	-	TRBJ1-1	TGCAGTGCTAGTGGATCCGGGACTGAAGCTTTCTTT	CSASGSGTEAFF
-	TRBV27	once	TRBJ1-4	TGTGCCAGCAGTTTTGGAGGGCTGGCAACTAATGAAAAACTGTTTTTT	CASSFGGLATNEKLFF
-	TRBV6-6	-	TRBJ1-1	TGTGCCAGCAGTTACGCTGGGACACATGACACTGAAGCTTTCTTT	CASSYAGTHDTEAFF